The source of this TCR beta chain is a study of T cells in Graves' hyperthyroidism and ophthalmopathy. Researchers took RNA transcripts and amplified the TCR beta CDR3 regions from them. Researchers ran a first-round RT-PCR on the TCR CDR3 using the HTBI primer set. TCRdb fed the multiplex PCR reads into MiXCR, producing one record per CDR3 protein. The table records about 500,000 distinct CDR3 sequences, 16% of them present only once. The germline gives CDR1 DFQATT, CDR2 SNEGSKA (reference sequence). The CDR3 has 12 residues. V was clipped by 3 bases and J by 4 bases, with 9 bases between them. This rearrangement joins TRBV20-1 to TRBJ2-5; D is perhaps TRBD2 (6 bases). Sequencing was carried out using blood. The sequence was obtained from a woman aged 25 to 39 with Graves' ophthalmopathy. CDR3 bases: TGCAGTGCTAGTTGGAGGGGAGAGACCCAGTACTTC. Translated, it gives CSASWRGETQYF.